This TCR beta chain was obtained from a study of cytomegalovirus exposure and HLA in healthy donors. Overall study: Early release data held around 80 million unique TCRs from HLA-typed donors.

Losses at the gene ends were 2 bases for V and 7 bases for J; bases not matched to a gene: 12. Germline CDR1 reads MNHEY; CDR2 reads SVGAGI. The CDR3 has 16 amino acids. On this clone itself: Its antigen is unidentified.

Study-wide results and caveats: Clonal expansion was found to be greater in HLA-associated TCR beta chains than in equally common others in a later analysis. The study labeled fewer than 200 TCR beta chains cytomegalovirus-associated.

13 Jbeta primers and 60 Vbeta primers were used for the PCR. TCRdb keeps only in-frame clones here, not all; method: immunoSEQ multiplex PCR. The sample has approximately 100,000 clones, approximately 85% seen once; the top ten hold 3.5% to 5%. The source is a man aged 30 to 39 in good health and CMV-seronegative. Sequenced: PBMCs. This sequence joins TRBV6-5 and TRBJ2-5; 8 positions agree with TRBD1. This CDR3 is CASSYTFQGAVGTQYF. In nucleotides, the CDR3 is TGTGCCAGCAGTTACACCTTTCAGGGGGCGGTGGGGACCCAGTACTTC.